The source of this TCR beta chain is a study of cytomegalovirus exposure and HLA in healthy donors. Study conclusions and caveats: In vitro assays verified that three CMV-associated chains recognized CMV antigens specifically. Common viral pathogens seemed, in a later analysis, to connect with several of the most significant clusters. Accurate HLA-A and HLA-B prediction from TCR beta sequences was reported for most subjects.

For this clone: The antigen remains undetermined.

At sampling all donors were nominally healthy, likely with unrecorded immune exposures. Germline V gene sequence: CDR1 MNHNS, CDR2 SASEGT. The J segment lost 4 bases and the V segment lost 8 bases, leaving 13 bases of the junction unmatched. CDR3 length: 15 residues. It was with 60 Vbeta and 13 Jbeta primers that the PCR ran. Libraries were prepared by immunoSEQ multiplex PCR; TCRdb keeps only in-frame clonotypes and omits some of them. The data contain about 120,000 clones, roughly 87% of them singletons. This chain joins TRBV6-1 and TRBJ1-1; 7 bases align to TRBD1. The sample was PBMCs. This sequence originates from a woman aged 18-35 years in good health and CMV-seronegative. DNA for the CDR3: TGTGCCAGCTATTGGGTCGACAGGGACATCACTGAAGCTTTCTTT. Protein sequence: CASYWVDRDITEAFF.